This T cell receptor beta chain was identified in a study of cytomegalovirus exposure and HLA in healthy donors. Study-level findings and limits: Earlier findings revealed that most TCR beta V segments proved productive either about 90% or about 30% of the time. A later analysis linked a missense DCLRE1C variant to TCR beta V- and J-gene trimming.

A note on this clone: No antigen is known for it.

60 Vbeta and 13 Jbeta primers were used in PCR. Libraries were prepared by immunoSEQ multiplex PCR; TCRdb keeps only in-frame clonotypes and omits some of them. The repertoire holds about 150,000 clones, with roughly 80% as singletons. The CDR3 length is 15 residues. CDR1 is SGHDN, CDR2 FVKESK, per germline. V was trimmed by 1 base and J by 4 bases, leaving 12 bases between them. The receptor was isolated from a woman aged 40 to 55 in good health and CMV-seronegative. The chain has TRBV14 and TRBJ2-3, with D perhaps TRBD1 (5 bases). The specimen sequenced was PBMCs. The CDR3 region has the DNA TGTGCCAGCAGCCAAGTTATGGGGCGCGCAGATACGCAGTATTTT. This encodes CASSQVMGRADTQYF.